This passage covers 10 T cell receptor beta chains from one sample sequenced in a study of blood T cell repertoires in COVID-19. Libraries were prepared by immunoSEQ multiplex PCR; TCRdb keeps only in-frame clonotypes and omits some of them. The sample yields about 80,000 clones, roughly 87% seen once. Sequencing was carried out using peripheral blood. The origin of the receptors is a man older than 75 with acute or convalescent COVID-19.

CDR3 loop: CASRGGVTFGEQFF. As DNA, the CDR3 is TGCGCCAGCAGGGGGGGTGTTACGTTTGGTGAGCAGTTCTTC. V and J are TRBV5-1 and TRBJ2-1; tentative D call: TRBD2 (6 bases). Trimming stripped 5 bases from V and 9 bases from J, with 18 bases between. The CDR3 is made up of 14 amino acids. Looked up from germline, CDR1 is SGHRS and CDR2 is YFSETQ.

This chain uses TRBV10-1 with TRBJ1-3; possibly TRBD1 for D (6 bases). The ends were cut back, 0 bases at V and 0 bases at J, with 9 bases in the middle. Germline V lookup: CDR1 WNHNN, CDR2 SYGVQD (reference sequence). This CDR3 spans 16 amino acids. The DNA of the CDR3 is TGCGCCAGCAGTGAGTCCCGGACAGACTCTGGAAACACCATATATTTT. Encoded protein: CASSESRTDSGNTIYF.

The count of this clone is one. This chain connects TRBV6-7 to TRBJ1-2, with D maybe TRBD1 (5 bases). TRBV6-7 is reported as an ORF; its role is uncertain. The CDR3 sequence is 15 residues long. V was pared by 4 bases and J by 1 base, with 13 bases between. This chain's CDR3 is CASSSCLRDNYGYTF. CDR3 DNA sequence: TGTGCCAGCAGTTCCTGTCTCAGGGATAACTATGGCTACACCTTC.

The chain recombines TRBV29-1 with TRBJ1-1; 10 nucleotides match TRBD1. V shed 3 bases, J shed 5 bases, and the junction held 6 bases outside the gene matches. Germline CDR1 SQVTM, CDR2 ANQGSEA. The CDR3 has 14 residues. The CDR3 loop is CSVEGGQGRTEAFF. The CDR3 region has the DNA TGCAGCGTTGAGGGGGGACAGGGGAGGACTGAAGCTTTCTTT.

This clone was recorded once. The chain uses TRBV6-5 and TRBJ1-1, with 7 bases fitting TRBD1. This CDR3 spans 16 amino acids. With V trimmed by 0 bases and J by 6 bases, 10 bases remained unmatched. The germline CDR1 and CDR2 sequences are MNHEY and SVGAGI. CDR3 amino acids: CASSYSLQGGRAEAFF. The CDR3 DNA is TGTGCCAGCAGTTACTCCCTCCAGGGGGGTAGGGCTGAAGCTTTCTTT.

V usage is TRBV5-1 and J usage is TRBJ2-1; 8 nucleotides align to TRBD1. Per the germline V gene, CDR1 is SGHRS and CDR2 is YFSETQ. Losses at the gene ends were 0 bases for V and 3 bases for J; bases not matched to a gene: 2. CDR3 size: 15 residues. The CDR3, as DNA: TGCGCCAGCAGCTTGGCACAGGGGGGCTACAATGAGCAGTTCTTC. This codes for CASSLAQGGYNEQFF.

In its sample, this clone was seen once. The rearrangement joins TRBV14 to TRBJ2-6; D is undetermined. This CDR3 contains 16 residues. Germline CDR1 and CDR2: SGHDN and FVKESK. Trimming shortened V by 0 bases and J by 4 bases, and 10 bases separated the two germline ends. The CDR3 bases are TGTGCCAGCAGCCAAGATCTAGGAATCGGGGCCAACGTCCTGACTTTC. Translating it yields CASSQDLGIGANVLTF.

This chain joins TRBV5-6 and TRBJ1-1, with D hard to call. The CDR3 is 15 residues long. Germline-derived CDR1 and CDR2 are SGHDT and YYEEEE. Trimming removed 2 bases from V and 10 bases from J, with 21 bases in between. CDR3 protein: CASSLSGSPKIAAFF. CDR3 in DNA: TGTGCCAGCAGCTTATCCGGGAGCCCTAAAATAGCAGCTTTCTTT.

This chain links TRBV21-1 with TRBJ1-6; the table calls TRBD1, which could not be checked here. TRBV21-1 corresponds to a pseudogene. This CDR3 spans 13 amino acids. The CDR3: CASSRDSDSPLHF. CDR3 bases: TGTGCCAGCAGCAGGGACAGCGATTCACCCCTCCACTTT.

The V and J genes are TRBV5-1 and TRBJ1-2; 7 nucleotides align to TRBD1. With V trimmed by 1 base and J by 8 bases, 8 bases remained unmatched. This CDR3 region has 14 residues. CDR1 and CDR2 from the germline V gene are SGHRS and YFSETQ. CDR3 sequence (DNA): TGCGCCAGCAGCTTGTCCAGGGGGAGAGACGGCTACACCTTC. Its translation: CASSLSRGRDGYTF.